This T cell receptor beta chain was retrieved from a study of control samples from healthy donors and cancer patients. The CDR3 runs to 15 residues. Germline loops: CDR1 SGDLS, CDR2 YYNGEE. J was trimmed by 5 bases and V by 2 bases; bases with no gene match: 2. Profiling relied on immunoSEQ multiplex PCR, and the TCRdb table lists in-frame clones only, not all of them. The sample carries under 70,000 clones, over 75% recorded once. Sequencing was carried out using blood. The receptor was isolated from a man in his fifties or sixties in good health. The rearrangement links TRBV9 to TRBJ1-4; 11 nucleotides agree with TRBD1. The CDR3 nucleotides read TGTGCCAGCAGCGTCGGGACAGGGGGAAATGAAAAACTGTTTTTT. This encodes CASSVGTGGNEKLFF.